The 21 T cell receptor beta chains presented below share a single source sample, sequenced in a study of vaccination effects on CD4 cells after COVID-19. No antigen is known for these receptors. Libraries were prepared by immunoSEQ multiplex PCR; TCRdb keeps only in-frame clonotypes and omits some of them. The sample contains roughly 46,000 clones, about 74% of which appear only once. ViraFEST expansion of antigen-specific CD4+ T cells with viral peptide pools preceded sequencing. After around ten days in culture, the CD4+ T cells were isolated. Every participant took two doses of the BNT162b2 or mRNA-1273 vaccine. The sample here was CD4+ T cells from PBMCs cultured with HCoV-OC43 spike peptides, taken after COVID-19 vaccination. Subset: HCoV-OC43 spike overlapping peptide pool stimulation. The origin of the receptors is a human donor who received a COVID-19 vaccine.

V and J are TRBV27 and TRBJ2-7; possibly TRBD1 or TRBD2 for D (5 bases each). V lost 5 bases and J lost 5, with 19 bases in between. This CDR3 region has 15 residues. Germline V lookup: CDR1 MNHEY, CDR2 SMNVEV (reference sequence). The DNA for the CDR3 is TGTGCCAGCAGTCCAAGGGACCCTGAAGTGGACGAGCAGTACTTC. It translates to CASSPRDPEVDEQYF.

The rearrangement links TRBV5-1 to TRBJ2-1; tentatively, D is TRBD2 (5 bases). Per germline, CDR1 SGHRS and CDR2 YFSETQ. The CDR3 has 15 amino acids. V was shortened by 2 bases and J by 4 bases, with 13 bases between the two germline ends. For the CDR3, the DNA is TGCGCCAGCAGCTTAGGGCTAGCTACATACAATGAGCAGTTCTTC. Its protein is CASSLGLATYNEQFF. Complete variable domain (other parts from reference TRBV5-1 and TRBJ2-1): KAGVTQTPRYLIKTRGQQVTLSCSPISGHRSVSWYQQTPGQGLQFLFEYFSETQRNKGNFPGRFSGRQFSNSRSEMNVSTLELGDSALYLCASSLGLATYNEQFFGPGTRLTVL.

This clone has only a few counts. This rearrangement joins TRBV7-9 to TRBJ1-6, with D perhaps TRBD1 (5 bases). Germline CDR1 SEHNR, CDR2 FQNEAQ (reference sequence). CDR3 length: 13 amino acids. The ends were cut back, 1 base at V and 13 bases at J, with 11 bases in the middle. The CDR3 DNA sequence: TGTGCCAGCAGCTTAGATGGGACTGCCCCCCTCCACTTT. It specifies CASSLDGTAPLHF.

This clone was detected a few times. This rearrangement joins TRBV11-2 to TRBJ2-7, with TRBD1 matching over 7 bases. CDR1 SGHAT and CDR2 FQNNGV come from the germline V gene. The CDR3 loop spans 16 amino acids. After removal of 1 base from V and 0 bases from J, the junction contained 6 bases not matched to a gene. Here the CDR3 reads CASSLGNRGGSYEQYF. In nucleotides, the CDR3 is TGTGCCAGCAGCTTAGGGAACAGGGGCGGCTCCTACGAGCAGTACTTC.

The chain uses TRBV18 and TRBJ1-2; TRBD1 agrees at 7 bases. CDR3 length equals 15 residues. Germline CDR1 reads KGHSH; CDR2 reads LQKENI. V lost 4 bases and J lost 2; bases outside the gene matches: 7. CDR3 sequence reads: CASSREDRVNYGYTF. CDR3 sequence (DNA): TGTGCCAGCTCACGGGAAGACAGGGTGAACTATGGCTACACCTTC.

This clone was seen repeatedly, ten times or more. The chain recombines TRBV28 with TRBJ1-5, with D perhaps TRBD1 (6 bases). V was clipped by 2 bases and J by 3 bases, with 11 bases between them. The germline CDR1 and CDR2 sequences are MDHEN and SYDVKM. This CDR3 is built from 15 residues. The CDR3 DNA follows: TGTGCCAGCAGTTTACTCACAGGGAACAATCAGCCCCAGCATTTT. It is translated as CASSLLTGNNQPQHF.

The chain joins TRBV7-9 to TRBJ1-2; D gene ambiguous. Per germline, CDR1 SEHNR and CDR2 FQNEAQ (reference sequence). CDR3 length: 14 amino acids. V lost 2 bases to trimming and J lost 6 bases, with 13 bases between them. The CDR3 loop is CASSLRTGEDGYTF. The CDR3, as DNA: TGTGCCAGCAGCTTAAGGACGGGTGAGGATGGCTACACCTTC.

The chain couples TRBV5-1 to TRBJ2-3; D is unclear. V gave up 4 bases and J gave up 0 bases, with 15 bases separating them. The CDR3 runs to 16 residues. Germline V CDR1 and CDR2: SGHRS, YFSETQ. Here the CDR3 DNA reads TGCGCCAGCAGCGTGCTACACGGTAGAAGCACAGATACGCAGTATTTT. Amino acid sequence: CASSVLHGRSTDTQYF. The complete variable domain, with remaining parts taken from reference TRBV5-1 and TRBJ2-3, reads KAGVTQTPRYLIKTRGQQVTLSCSPISGHRSVSWYQQTPGQGLQFLFEYFSETQRNKGNFPGRFSGRQFSNSRSEMNVSTLELGDSALYLCASSVLHGRSTDTQYFGPGTRLTVL.

The genes are TRBV29-1 and TRBJ2-1; TRBD2 agrees at 10 bases. Germline V gene lookup returns CDR1 SQVTM and CDR2 ANQGSEA. The CDR3 loop spans 17 amino acids. V trimming: 8 bases; J trimming: 0 bases; junction bases outside the gene matches: 13. The DNA for the CDR3 is TGCAGCCTCCGAGCGCTAGCGGGAGCAAGCTCCTACAATGAGCAGTTCTTC. Protein product: CSLRALAGASSYNEQFF.

The chain carries TRBV7-9 and TRBJ1-1; a possible D gene is TRBD1 (5 bases). The CDR3 loop spans 16 amino acids. Germline V gene lookup returns CDR1 SEHNR and CDR2 FQNEAQ (reference sequence). The V and J ends lost 2 bases and 3 bases respectively, with 16 bases between them. The CDR3 loop reads CASSLSGGGSYTEAFF. CDR3 nucleotide sequence: TGTGCCAGCAGCTTAAGCGGGGGTGGTTCGTACACTGAAGCTTTCTTT.

This clone appeared once. The CDR3 reads CASSLDRDRETQYF. The CDR3 bases are TGTGCCAGCAGCTTGGACCGGGACAGAGAGACCCAGTACTTC. This sequence joins TRBV5-8 and TRBJ2-5; TRBD1 aligns across 7 bases. CDR3 size: 14 residues. After removal of 0 bases from V and 4 bases from J, the junction contained 3 bases not matched to a gene. The germline CDR1 and CDR2 sequences are SGHTS and YDEGEE.

The V and J genes are TRBV7-9 and TRBJ2-3; no firm D call. The CDR3 is 14 residues long. Germline V gene sequence: CDR1 SEHNR, CDR2 FQNEAQ (reference sequence). V was shortened by 2 bases and J by 0 bases, with 6 bases between the two germline ends. The CDR3 protein is CASSLTASTDTQYF. CDR3 in DNA: TGTGCCAGCAGCTTAACTGCCAGCACAGATACGCAGTATTTT.

The chain has TRBV19 and TRBJ1-5; D not resolved. The CDR3 runs 16 residues. In germline, CDR1 is LNHDA, CDR2 SQIVND (reference sequence). The ends were cut back, 5 bases at V and 0 bases at J, with 14 bases in the middle. The CDR3 sequence: CASSGSLAYSNQPQHF. The CDR3 DNA reads as TGTGCCAGTAGTGGGTCGTTGGCCTATAGCAATCAGCCCCAGCATTTT.

This chain joins TRBV2 and TRBJ2-1, with 8 bases that match TRBD1. This CDR3 spans 15 amino acids. CDR1 SNHLY and CDR2 FYNNEI come from the germline V gene. Losses at the gene ends were 3 bases for V and 9 bases for J; bases not matched to a gene: 10. CDR3 residues: CASSEGRGRRGEQFF. CDR3 DNA: TGTGCCAGCAGTGAGGGCAGGGGGCGGAGGGGTGAGCAGTTCTTC. The full variable domain, completed using reference TRBV2 and TRBJ2-1, is EPEVTQTPSHQVTQMGQEVILRCVPISNHLYFYWYRQILGQKVEFLVSFYNNEISEKSEIFDDQFSVERPDGSNFTLKIRSTKLEDSAMYFCASSEGRGRRGEQFFGPGTRLTVL.

The chain has TRBV5-8 and TRBJ2-6; unclear D gene. The CDR3 runs to 14 residues. Germline assignment: CDR1 SGHTS and CDR2 YDEGEE. Trimming removed 3 bases from V and 5 bases from J, with 9 bases in between. The CDR3 loop reads CASSYQDRANVLTF. DNA of the CDR3: TGTGCCAGCAGCTACCAAGACAGGGCCAACGTCCTGACTTTC.

The chain has TRBV11-1 and TRBJ1-3, with D possibly matching TRBD1 (6 bases). Germline CDR1 is SGHAT and CDR2 is FQDESV (reference sequence). Deletions cut 4 bases from V and 8 bases from J, with 15 bases between. The CDR3 is 14 amino acids. CDR3 sequence: CASSSAGAADTIYF. CDR3 bases: TGTGCCAGCAGCTCCGCAGGGGCGGCGGACACCATATATTTT.

This clone was seen more than once but under ten times. The J gene is TRBJ2-7, the V gene TRBV2; 8 bases are a match to TRBD2. From germline, CDR1 is SNHLY and CDR2 FYNNEI. With 1 base clipped from V and 3 bases from J, the junction kept 8 bases outside the gene matches. This CDR3 has 16 amino acids. The CDR3 here is CASSEGSGGLDYEQYF. The CDR3 region has the DNA TGTGCCAGCAGTGAAGGTTCGGGGGGGCTTGACTACGAGCAGTACTTC.

This clone was counted once. This chain connects TRBV29-1 to TRBJ2-1; D possibly uses TRBD1 or TRBD2 (5 bases each). Germline CDR1 is SQVTM and CDR2 is ANQGSEA. The CDR3 runs 14 residues. V shed 7 bases and J shed 0 bases, with 13 bases lying between them. CDR3 protein: CSGGRTNSYNEQFF. CDR3 coding DNA: TGCAGCGGGGGACGTACCAACTCCTACAATGAGCAGTTCTTC.

This chain uses TRBV2 with TRBJ2-5, with D maybe TRBD2 (5 bases). The CDR3 loop spans 12 amino acids. Trimming left V 5 bases short and J 5 bases short, with 9 bases between. The germline CDR1 and CDR2 sequences are SNHLY and FYNNEI. CDR3 sequence reads: CASSTRVETQYF. The CDR3 nucleotides are TGTGCCAGCAGTACTAGGGTGGAGACCCAGTACTTC.

The chain uses TRBV3-1 (or the pseudogene TRBV3-2) and TRBJ1-1, with 10 bases aligning to TRBD1. This CDR3 comprises 13 residues. CDR1 and CDR2 from the germline V gene are LGHDT and YNNKEL (reference sequence). The trim removed 4 bases at V and 7 bases at J, leaving 3 bases unmatched. The DNA for the CDR3 is TGTGCCAGCAGCCGGGACAGGGGTGGTGAAGCTTTCTTT. The encoded protein is CASSRDRGGEAFF.

This clone came up a few times. The J gene is TRBJ1-1, the V gene TRBV18; D ambiguous. V lost 4 bases and J lost 2, with 14 bases in between. The CDR3 has 15 residues. CDR1 is KGHSH, CDR2 LQKENI, per germline. CDR3 nucleotide sequence: TGTGCCAGCTCACGGCAGAAAAATACTAACACTGAAGCTTTCTTT. This codes for CASSRQKNTNTEAFF.